This is a list of T cell receptor beta chains from one sample in a study of cytomegalovirus exposure and HLA in healthy donors. The table came from immunoSEQ multiplex PCR; TCRdb's copy has only in-frame clones and leaves some out. The repertoire holds some 140,000 clones, with 60% to 75% as singletons. The sequencing sample was made of PBMCs. The source of these receptors is a man between 18 and 35 years old in good health and CMV-seronegative. Each CDR3 is given with its conserved first and last residue. A D gene is named only where the DNA matches it firmly. Some rows mark clone size as missing; the rest say once, few, many or name a class of expanded clone.

v_call: TRBV4-3
j_call: TRBJ2-2
d_call: NA
clone_size: NA
cdr3_nt: TGCGCCAGCAGCCACGGGGGACGCTCAACCTGGTTAGGGACCGGGGAGCTGTTTTTT
cdr3_aa: CASSHGGRSTWLGTGELFF

v_call: TRBV4-1
j_call: TRBJ2-7
d_call: NA
clone_size: NA
cdr3_nt: TGCGCCAGCAGCCAAGACCAGAATAAGGGAGTCTACGAGCAGTACTTC
cdr3_aa: CASSQDQNKGVYEQYF

v_call: TRBV4-2
j_call: TRBJ2-1
d_call: TRBD2
clone_size: NA
cdr3_nt: TGTGCCAGCAGCCACAATCTAGCGGATTACAATGAGCAGTTCTTC
cdr3_aa: CASSHNLADYNEQFF

v_call: TRBV4-3
j_call: TRBJ1-2
d_call: NA
clone_size: NA
cdr3_nt: TGCGCCAGCAGCCGGGGACCCGGACAGAACTATGGCTACACCTTC
cdr3_aa: CASSRGPGQNYGYTF

v_call: TRBV20-1
j_call: TRBJ1-1
d_call: NA
clone_size: few
cdr3_nt: TGCAGTCAGTATGCTGAAGCTTTCTTT
cdr3_aa: CSQYAEAFF

v_call: TRBV6-6
j_call: TRBJ1-2
d_call: TRBD1
clone_size: NA
cdr3_nt: TGTGCCAGCAGCCCCGGGACAGTGATTTGGGGCTACACCTTC
cdr3_aa: CASSPGTVIWGYTF

v_call: TRBV4-3
j_call: TRBJ2-6
d_call: NA
clone_size: NA
cdr3_nt: TGCGCCAGCAGCCAAGTGTTACTTTCTGGGGCCAACGTCCTGACTTTC
cdr3_aa: CASSQVLLSGANVLTF

v_call: TRBV7-2
j_call: TRBJ2-4
d_call: TRBD2
clone_size: NA
cdr3_nt: TGTGCCAGCAGCTTTATTCTAGCGGGGGGGCCCGGGAACATTCAGTACTTC
cdr3_aa: CASSFILAGGPGNIQYF

v_call: TRBV5-4
j_call: TRBJ2-5
d_call: NA
clone_size: NA
cdr3_nt: TGTGCCAGCAGCTTGTGGCAGGGTGTAAGGGAGACCCAGTACTTC
cdr3_aa: CASSLWQGVRETQYF

v_call: TRBV5-1
j_call: TRBJ2-3
d_call: TRBD1
clone_size: NA
cdr3_nt: TGCGCCAGCAGCTTGCCAGCTGGACAGGGGGCGGCGGATACGCAGTATTTT
cdr3_aa: CASSLPAGQGAADTQYF

v_call: TRBV28
j_call: TRBJ2-1
d_call: NA
clone_size: NA
cdr3_nt: TGTGCCAGCAGTTTAGGGCAGAGAACCTACAATGAGCAGTTCTTC
cdr3_aa: CASSLGQRTYNEQFF

v_call: TRBV10-2
j_call: TRBJ2-5
d_call: TRBD1
clone_size: NA
cdr3_nt: TGCGCCAGCAGCCTAGACAGGGGAGGCTGGGAGACCCAGTACTTC
cdr3_aa: CASSLDRGGWETQYF

v_call: TRBV18
j_call: TRBJ1-3
d_call: NA
clone_size: NA
cdr3_nt: TGTGCCAGCTCACCACCCAACAGCTCTGGAAACACCATATATTTT
cdr3_aa: CASSPPNSSGNTIYF

v_call: TRBV2
j_call: TRBJ1-6
d_call: TRBD1
clone_size: NA
cdr3_nt: TGTGCCAGCAGAATACAGGGGACCCCGAATTCACCCCTCCACTTT
cdr3_aa: CASRIQGTPNSPLHF

v_call: TRBV4-3
j_call: TRBJ2-6
d_call: NA
clone_size: NA
cdr3_nt: TGCGCCAGCAGCCAAGATTTCGGTTCTGGGGCCAACGTCCTGACTTTC
cdr3_aa: CASSQDFGSGANVLTF

v_call: TRBV4-3
j_call: TRBJ2-1
d_call: TRBD2
clone_size: NA
cdr3_nt: TGCGCCAGCAGCCAAGATAGGGGTGGGAGCGGGGGGGCCGTTGAGCAGTTCTTC
cdr3_aa: CASSQDRGGSGGAVEQFF

v_call: TRBV29-1
j_call: TRBJ1-4
d_call: NA
clone_size: NA
cdr3_nt: TGCAGCGTTGCACCCGGGGGTGAAAAACTGTTTTTT
cdr3_aa: CSVAPGGEKLFF

v_call: TRBV7-8
j_call: TRBJ1-6
d_call: TRBD1
clone_size: NA
cdr3_nt: TGTGCCAGCAGCTTAGCGCAGGGGGCCGCCTATAATTCACCCCTCCACTTT
cdr3_aa: CASSLAQGAAYNSPLHF

v_call: TRBV19
j_call: TRBJ2-7
d_call: NA
clone_size: NA
cdr3_nt: TGTGCCAGTAGTTCCACCCAGGGGAGCTCCTACGAGCAGTACTTC
cdr3_aa: CASSSTQGSSYEQYF

v_call: TRBV9
j_call: TRBJ2-1
d_call: NA
clone_size: NA
cdr3_nt: TGTGCCAGCAGCGTAGGGCACTACTCCTACAATGAGCAGTTCTTC
cdr3_aa: CASSVGHYSYNEQFF

v_call: TRBV6-5
j_call: TRBJ1-5
d_call: NA
clone_size: NA
cdr3_nt: TGTGCCAGCAGCTGGGGGGGGAATCAGCCCCAGCATTTT
cdr3_aa: CASSWGGNQPQHF

v_call: TRBV5-1
j_call: TRBJ2-2
d_call: NA
clone_size: NA
cdr3_nt: TGCGCCAGCAGCTTGGATCTAGACACCGGGGAGCTGTTTTTT
cdr3_aa: CASSLDLDTGELFF

v_call: TRBV7-2
j_call: TRBJ1-4
d_call: NA
clone_size: few
cdr3_nt: TGTGCCAGCAGCTTAGATGGGGAGGGCCAGGGTGAAAAACTGTTTTTT
cdr3_aa: CASSLDGEGQGEKLFF

v_call: TRBV7-2
j_call: TRBJ2-3
d_call: TRBD2
clone_size: NA
cdr3_nt: TGTGCCAGCAGCTTAGGGTTGACTAGCGGGGTCACAGATACGCAGTATTTT
cdr3_aa: CASSLGLTSGVTDTQYF

v_call: TRBV18
j_call: TRBJ1-1
d_call: NA
clone_size: NA
cdr3_nt: TGTGCCAGCTCACCGTTGTCAGACACTGAAGCTTTCTTT
cdr3_aa: CASSPLSDTEAFF

v_call: TRBV9
j_call: TRBJ1-1
d_call: NA
clone_size: NA
cdr3_nt: TGTGCCAGCAGTGGCTTCACTGAAGCTTTCTTT
cdr3_aa: CASSGFTEAFF

v_call: TRBV13
j_call: TRBJ1-1
d_call: NA
clone_size: NA
cdr3_nt: TGTGCCAGCAGCGAGCTTAACACTGAAGCTTTCTTT
cdr3_aa: CASSELNTEAFF

v_call: TRBV5-1
j_call: TRBJ2-1
d_call: TRBD2
clone_size: NA
cdr3_nt: TGCGCCAGCAGCTCCCAGACTAGCGGGGGGCCTCGGAATGTCTTC
cdr3_aa: CASSSQTSGGPRNVF

v_call: TRBV29-1
j_call: TRBJ2-7
d_call: NA
clone_size: NA
cdr3_nt: TGCAGCGTTGGGAGCGTAGTCCCCTACGAGCAGTACTTC
cdr3_aa: CSVGSVVPYEQYF

v_call: TRBV9
j_call: TRBJ1-3
d_call: NA
clone_size: NA
cdr3_nt: TGTGCCAGCAGCGTTTCGGCCGGGACAAATGGAAACACCATATATTTT
cdr3_aa: CASSVSAGTNGNTIYF

v_call: TRBV27
j_call: TRBJ2-1
d_call: TRBD2
clone_size: NA
cdr3_nt: TGTGCCAGCAGTTTTAACGGGGGGACGTACAATGAGCAGTTCTTC
cdr3_aa: CASSFNGGTYNEQFF

v_call: TRBV9
j_call: TRBJ1-2
d_call: NA
clone_size: NA
cdr3_nt: TGTGCCAGCAGCGTAGTCCCAGGGGTTATTTCTAACTATGGCTACACCTTC
cdr3_aa: CASSVVPGVISNYGYTF

v_call: TRBV7-6
j_call: TRBJ2-6
d_call: NA
clone_size: NA
cdr3_nt: TGTGCCAGCAGCTTCAGTTTAATCCGGGGTTCCTCTGGGGCCAACGTCCTGACTTTC
cdr3_aa: CASSFSLIRGSSGANVLTF

v_call: TRBV4-3
j_call: TRBJ2-6
d_call: NA
clone_size: NA
cdr3_nt: TGCGCCAGCAGCTTAGCGACAGGATCGCCTGGGGCCAACGGCCTGACTTTC
cdr3_aa: CASSLATGSPGANGLTF

v_call: TRBV7-2
j_call: TRBJ1-3
d_call: NA
clone_size: NA
cdr3_nt: TGTGCCAGCAGCTTAGCGGGCCAGGGCCCCTCTGGAAACACCATATATTTT
cdr3_aa: CASSLAGQGPSGNTIYF

v_call: TRBV19
j_call: TRBJ1-5
d_call: TRBD1
clone_size: NA
cdr3_nt: TGTGCCAGTAGTTCAACAGGGGGCAATCAGCCCCAGCATTTT
cdr3_aa: CASSSTGGNQPQHF